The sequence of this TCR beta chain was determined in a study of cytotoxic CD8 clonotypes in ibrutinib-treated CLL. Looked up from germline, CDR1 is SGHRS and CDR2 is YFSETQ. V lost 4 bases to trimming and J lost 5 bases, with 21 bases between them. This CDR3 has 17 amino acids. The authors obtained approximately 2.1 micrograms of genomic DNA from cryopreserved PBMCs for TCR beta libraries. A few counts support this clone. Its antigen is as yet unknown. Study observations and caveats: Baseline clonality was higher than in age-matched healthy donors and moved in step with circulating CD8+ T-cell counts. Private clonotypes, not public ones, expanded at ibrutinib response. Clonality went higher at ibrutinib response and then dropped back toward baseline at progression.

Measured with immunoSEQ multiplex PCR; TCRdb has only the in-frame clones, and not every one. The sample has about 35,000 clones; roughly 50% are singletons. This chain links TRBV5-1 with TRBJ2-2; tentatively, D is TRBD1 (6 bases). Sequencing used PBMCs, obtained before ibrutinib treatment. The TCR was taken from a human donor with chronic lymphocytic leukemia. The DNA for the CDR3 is TGCGCCAGCAGCAAGATCTATAACAGGGTGAATACCGGGGAGCTGTTTTTT. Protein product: CASSKIYNRVNTGELFF.